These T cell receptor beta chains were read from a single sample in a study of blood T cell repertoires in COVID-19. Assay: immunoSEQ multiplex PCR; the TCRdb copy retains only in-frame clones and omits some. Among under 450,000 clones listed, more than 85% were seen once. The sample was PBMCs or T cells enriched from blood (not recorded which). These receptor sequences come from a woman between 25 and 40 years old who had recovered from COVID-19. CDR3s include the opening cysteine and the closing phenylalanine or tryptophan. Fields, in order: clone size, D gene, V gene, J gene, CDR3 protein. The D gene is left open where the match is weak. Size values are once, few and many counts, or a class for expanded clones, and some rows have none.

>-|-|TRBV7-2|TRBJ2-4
CASSPGGTKNIQYF
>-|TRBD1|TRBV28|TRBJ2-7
CASRSTGTGSYEQYF
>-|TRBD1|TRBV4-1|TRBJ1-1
CASSPIVGQTNTEAFF
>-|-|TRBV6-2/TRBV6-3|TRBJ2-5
CASSRDSQETQYF
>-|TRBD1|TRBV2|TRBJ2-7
CASSEQGVAYEQYF
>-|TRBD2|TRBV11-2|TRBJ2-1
CASSPTSGALWEQFF
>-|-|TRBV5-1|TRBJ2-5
CASSLAGQAGETQYF
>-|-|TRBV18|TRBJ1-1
CASSPQGQNTEAFF
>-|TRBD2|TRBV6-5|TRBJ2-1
CASSYSFTSGYNEQFF
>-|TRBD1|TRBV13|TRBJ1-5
CASSRGQGSNQPQHF
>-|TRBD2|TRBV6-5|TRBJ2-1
CASSWTSGYNEQFF
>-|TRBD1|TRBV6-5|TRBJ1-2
CATLTGDRVGYTF
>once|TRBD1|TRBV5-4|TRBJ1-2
CASSKGQVINYGYTF
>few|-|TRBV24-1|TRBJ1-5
CATSENGQPQHF
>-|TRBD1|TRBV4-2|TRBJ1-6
CASSHEQGSNNSPLHF
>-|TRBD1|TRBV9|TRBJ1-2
CASSVAGQGDYGYTF
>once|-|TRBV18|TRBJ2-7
CASSPPGGQQYEQYF
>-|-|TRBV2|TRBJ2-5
CASHRRETQYF
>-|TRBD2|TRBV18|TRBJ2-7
CASSSTSDHEQYF
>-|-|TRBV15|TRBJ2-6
CATSFRSGANVLTF
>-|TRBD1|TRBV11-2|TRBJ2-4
CASSPLTGPKNIQYF
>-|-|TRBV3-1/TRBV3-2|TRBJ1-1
CASSRGGPGMNTEAFF